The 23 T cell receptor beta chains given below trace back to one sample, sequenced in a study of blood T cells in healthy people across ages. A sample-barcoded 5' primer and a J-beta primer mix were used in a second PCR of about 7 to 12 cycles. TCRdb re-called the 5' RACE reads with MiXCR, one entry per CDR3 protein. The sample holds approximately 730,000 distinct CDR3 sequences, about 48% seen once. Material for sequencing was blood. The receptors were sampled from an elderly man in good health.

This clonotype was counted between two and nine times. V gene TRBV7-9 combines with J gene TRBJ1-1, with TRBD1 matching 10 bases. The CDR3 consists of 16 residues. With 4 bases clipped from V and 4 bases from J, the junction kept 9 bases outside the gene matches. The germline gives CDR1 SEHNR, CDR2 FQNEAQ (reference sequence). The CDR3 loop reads CASSSRQGADPTEAFF. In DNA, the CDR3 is TGTGCCAGCAGCTCACGACAGGGGGCCGATCCCACTGAAGCTTTCTTT.

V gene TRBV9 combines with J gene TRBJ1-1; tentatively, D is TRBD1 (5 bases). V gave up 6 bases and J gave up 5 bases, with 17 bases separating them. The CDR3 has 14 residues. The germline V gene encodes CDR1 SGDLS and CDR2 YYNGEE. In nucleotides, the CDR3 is TGTGCCAGCACCAAGAGCAGGGTAGGGACTGAAGCTTTCTTT. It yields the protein CASTKSRVGTEAFF.

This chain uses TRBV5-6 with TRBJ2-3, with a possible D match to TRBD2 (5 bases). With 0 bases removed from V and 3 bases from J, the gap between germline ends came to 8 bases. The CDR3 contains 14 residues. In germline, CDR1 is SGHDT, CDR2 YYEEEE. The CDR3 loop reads CASSLVEGTDTQYF. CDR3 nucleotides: TGTGCCAGCAGCTTGGTAGAGGGAACAGATACGCAGTATTTT.

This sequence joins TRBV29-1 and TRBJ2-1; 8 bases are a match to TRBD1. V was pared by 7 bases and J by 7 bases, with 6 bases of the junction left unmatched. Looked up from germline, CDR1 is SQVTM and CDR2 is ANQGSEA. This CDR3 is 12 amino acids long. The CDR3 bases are TGCAGCGCCCTGACAGGGGTTAATGAGCAGTTCTTC. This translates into CSALTGVNEQFF.

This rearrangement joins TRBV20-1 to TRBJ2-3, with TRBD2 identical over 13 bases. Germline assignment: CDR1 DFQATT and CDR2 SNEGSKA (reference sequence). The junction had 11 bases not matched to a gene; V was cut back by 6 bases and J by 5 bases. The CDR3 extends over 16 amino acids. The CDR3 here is CSALPTSGRAEDTQYF. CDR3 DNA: TGCAGTGCGCTCCCTACTAGCGGGAGGGCCGAAGATACGCAGTATTTT.

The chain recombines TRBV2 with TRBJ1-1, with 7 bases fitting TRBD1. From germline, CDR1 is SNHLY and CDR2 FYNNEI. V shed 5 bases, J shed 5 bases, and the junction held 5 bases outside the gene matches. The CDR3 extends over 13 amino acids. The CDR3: CASSLGQETEAFF. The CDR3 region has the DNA TGTGCCAGCAGTCTTGGACAGGAGACTGAAGCTTTCTTT. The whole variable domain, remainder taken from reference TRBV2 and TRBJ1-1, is EPEVTQTPSHQVTQMGQEVILRCVPISNHLYFYWYRQILGQKVEFLVSFYNNEISEKSEIFDDQFSVERPDGSNFTLKIRSTKLEDSAMYFCASSLGQETEAFFGQGTRLTVV.

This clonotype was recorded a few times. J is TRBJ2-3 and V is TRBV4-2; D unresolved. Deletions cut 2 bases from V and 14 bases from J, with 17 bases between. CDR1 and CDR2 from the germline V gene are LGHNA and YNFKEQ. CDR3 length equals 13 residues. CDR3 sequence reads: CASSQKLLEYAYF. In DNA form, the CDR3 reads TGTGCCAGCAGCCAAAAGCTTCTGGAGTACGCGTATTTT.

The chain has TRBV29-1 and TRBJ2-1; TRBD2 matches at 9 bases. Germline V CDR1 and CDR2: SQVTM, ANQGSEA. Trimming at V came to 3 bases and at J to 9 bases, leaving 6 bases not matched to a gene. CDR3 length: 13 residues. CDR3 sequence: CSVDSGSRSEQFF. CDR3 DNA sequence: TGCAGCGTTGATAGCGGGAGTAGGAGTGAGCAGTTCTTC.

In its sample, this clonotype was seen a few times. The DNA of the CDR3 is TGCAGTGCCCCGGGGCCTCCTATGGGGGGCTACACCTTC. Its translation: CSAPGPPMGGYTF. V gene TRBV20-1 combines with J gene TRBJ1-2; TRBD1 might be the D (5 bases). The CDR3 has 13 amino acids. Germline assignment: CDR1 DFQATT and CDR2 SNEGSKA (reference sequence). Trimming shortened V by 6 bases and J by 8 bases, and 19 bases separated the two germline ends.

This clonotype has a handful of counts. The CDR3 region is CSALSGRGGGETQYF. The CDR3 DNA sequence: TGCAGTGCCCTTAGCGGGAGGGGCGGCGGGGAGACCCAGTACTTC. The chain recombines TRBV20-1 with TRBJ2-5, with 11 bases that match TRBD2. The germline gives CDR1 DFQATT, CDR2 SNEGSKA (reference sequence). V dropped 6 bases and J dropped 5; count of bases not matched to a gene: 11. The CDR3 runs to 15 residues.

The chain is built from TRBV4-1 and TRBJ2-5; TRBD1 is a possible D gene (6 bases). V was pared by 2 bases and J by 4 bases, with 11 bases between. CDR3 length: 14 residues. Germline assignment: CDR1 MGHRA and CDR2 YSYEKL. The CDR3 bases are TGCGCCAGCAGCCAAATGCACAGGGTAGAGACCCAGTACTTC. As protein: CASSQMHRVETQYF.

CDR3: CASSTRLGLAGGGDTQYF. The CDR3 DNA is TGCGCCAGCAGCACCCGGCTAGGACTAGCGGGAGGAGGAGATACGCAGTATTTT. The chain is built from TRBV5-1 and TRBJ2-3, with 14 bases matching TRBD2. Germline V gene lookup returns CDR1 SGHRS and CDR2 YFSETQ. The CDR3 has 18 residues. V lost 4 bases and J lost 5; bases outside the gene matches: 12.

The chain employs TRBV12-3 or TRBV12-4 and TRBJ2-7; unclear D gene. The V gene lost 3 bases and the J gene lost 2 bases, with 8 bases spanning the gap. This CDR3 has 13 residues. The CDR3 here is CASSFADTYEQYF. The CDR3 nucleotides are TGTGCCAGCAGTTTTGCAGACACCTACGAGCAGTACTTC.

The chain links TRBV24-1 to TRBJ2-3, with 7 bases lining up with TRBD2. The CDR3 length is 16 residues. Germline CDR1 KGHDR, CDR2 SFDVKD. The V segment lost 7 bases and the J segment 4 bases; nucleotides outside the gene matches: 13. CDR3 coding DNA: TGTGCCACCAGGGGAGGGGCGGGAAATATCGCAGATACGCAGTATTTT. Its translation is CATRGGAGNIADTQYF.

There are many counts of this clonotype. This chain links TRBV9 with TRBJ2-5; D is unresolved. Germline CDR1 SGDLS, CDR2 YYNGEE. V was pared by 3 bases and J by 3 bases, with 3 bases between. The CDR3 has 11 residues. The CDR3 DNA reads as TGTGCCAGCAGCGCTAAAGAGACCCAGTACTTC. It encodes CASSAKETQYF. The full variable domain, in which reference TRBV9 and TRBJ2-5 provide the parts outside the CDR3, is DSGVTQTPKHLITATGQRVTLRCSPRSGDLSVYWYQQSLDQGLQFLIQYYNGEERAKGNILERFSAQQFPDLHSELNLSSLELGDSALYFCASSAKETQYFGPGTRLLVL.

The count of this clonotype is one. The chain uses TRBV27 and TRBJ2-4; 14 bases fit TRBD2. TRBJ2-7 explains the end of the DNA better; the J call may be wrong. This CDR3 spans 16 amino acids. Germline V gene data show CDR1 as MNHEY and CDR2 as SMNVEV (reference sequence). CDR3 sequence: CASSLRLAGGAYEQYF. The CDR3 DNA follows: TGTGCCAGCAGTTTAAGACTAGCGGGAGGGGCCTACGAGCAGTACTTC.

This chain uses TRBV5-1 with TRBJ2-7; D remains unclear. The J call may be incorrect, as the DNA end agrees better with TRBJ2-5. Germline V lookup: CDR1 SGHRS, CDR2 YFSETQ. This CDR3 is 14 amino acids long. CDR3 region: CASSLIRSGETQYF. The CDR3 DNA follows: TGCGCCAGCAGCTTGATTAGGAGTGGAGAGACCCAGTACTTC.

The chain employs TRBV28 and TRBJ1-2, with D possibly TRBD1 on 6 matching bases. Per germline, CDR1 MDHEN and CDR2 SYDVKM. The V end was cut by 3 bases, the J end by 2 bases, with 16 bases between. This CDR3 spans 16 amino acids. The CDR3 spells CASSLTGGSGNYGYTF. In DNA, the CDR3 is TGTGCCAGCAGTTTGACGGGGGGCAGCGGAAACTATGGCTACACCTTC.

CDR3: CASSLGWAGGPYEQFF. As DNA, the CDR3 is TGTGCCAGCAGCTTGGGGTGGGCAGGGGGCCCTTATGAGCAGTTCTTC. J is TRBJ2-1 and V is TRBV11-3, with 8 bases identical to TRBD1. Per germline, CDR1 SGHNT and CDR2 YENEEA. Trimming at V came to 3 bases and at J to 8 bases, leaving 12 bases not matched to a gene. The CDR3 spans 16 residues.

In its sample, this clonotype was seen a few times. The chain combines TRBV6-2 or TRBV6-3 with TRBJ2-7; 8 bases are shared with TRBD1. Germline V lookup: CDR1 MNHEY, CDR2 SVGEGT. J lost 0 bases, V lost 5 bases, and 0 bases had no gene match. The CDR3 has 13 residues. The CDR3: CASSTGGSYEQYF. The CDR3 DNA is TGTGCCAGCAGTACAGGGGGCTCCTACGAGCAGTACTTC.

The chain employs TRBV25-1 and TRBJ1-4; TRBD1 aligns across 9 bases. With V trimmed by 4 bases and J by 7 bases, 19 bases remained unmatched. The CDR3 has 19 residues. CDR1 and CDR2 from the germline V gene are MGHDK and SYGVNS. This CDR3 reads CASSGPGQGMGAISEKLFF. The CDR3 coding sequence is TGTGCCAGCAGTGGACCGGGACAGGGAATGGGGGCAATAAGTGAAAAACTGTTTTTT. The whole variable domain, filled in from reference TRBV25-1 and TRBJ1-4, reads EADIYQTPRYLVIGTGKKITLECSQTMGHDKMYWYQQDPGMELHLIHYSYGVNSTEKGDLSSESTVSRIRTEHFPLTLESARPSHTSQYLCASSGPGQGMGAISEKLFFGSGTQLSVL.

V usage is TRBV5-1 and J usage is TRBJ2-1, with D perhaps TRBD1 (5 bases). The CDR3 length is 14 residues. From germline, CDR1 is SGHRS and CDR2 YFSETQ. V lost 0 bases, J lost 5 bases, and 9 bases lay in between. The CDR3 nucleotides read TGCGCCAGCAGCTTGGAAACAGGTAACAATGAGCAGTTCTTC. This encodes CASSLETGNNEQFF. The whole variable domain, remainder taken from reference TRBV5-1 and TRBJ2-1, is KAGVTQTPRYLIKTRGQQVTLSCSPISGHRSVSWYQQTPGQGLQFLFEYFSETQRNKGNFPGRFSGRQFSNSRSEMNVSTLELGDSALYLCASSLETGNNEQFFGPGTRLTVL.

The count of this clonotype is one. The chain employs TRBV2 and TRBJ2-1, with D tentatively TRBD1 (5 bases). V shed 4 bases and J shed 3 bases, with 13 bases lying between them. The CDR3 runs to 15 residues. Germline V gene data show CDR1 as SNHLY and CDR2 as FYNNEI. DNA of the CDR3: TGTGCCAGCAGTGTGGCCACAGGAAGCTACAATGAGCAGTTCTTC. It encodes CASSVATGSYNEQFF.